This entry is about one T cell receptor (beta chain). Its cognate antigen is unknown. Data came from immunoSEQ multiplex PCR; TCRdb stores just in-frame clones and leaves some out. In the table there are fewer than 1.8 million clones, 98% of which are singletons. These data belong to a study of shared clonotypes between healthy human individuals. Across the study: CD4 naive cells filled three plates per donor, CD4 memory three, CD8 naive two and CD8 memory one. Whole-study results and caveats: Sampling covered blood only; tissue repertoires likely differ. Generation probabilities were higher for clonotypes shared across all four sorted-subset donors than for unshared ones.

This CDR3 has 16 amino acids. CDR1 is LGHNA, CDR2 YSLEER, per germline. The trim removed 4 bases at V and 1 base at J, leaving 6 bases unmatched. Input material: naive CD4+ T cells sorted from blood. Subset described: CD45RA+ positively selected. The chain combines TRBV4-3 with TRBJ2-3, with TRBD1 matching 9 bases. The origin of this receptor is a man aged 30-40 years in good health. This CDR3 reads CASSLTQGARTDTQYF. The DNA of the CDR3 is TGCGCCAGCAGCCTCACACAGGGGGCCCGCACAGATACGCAGTATTTT.